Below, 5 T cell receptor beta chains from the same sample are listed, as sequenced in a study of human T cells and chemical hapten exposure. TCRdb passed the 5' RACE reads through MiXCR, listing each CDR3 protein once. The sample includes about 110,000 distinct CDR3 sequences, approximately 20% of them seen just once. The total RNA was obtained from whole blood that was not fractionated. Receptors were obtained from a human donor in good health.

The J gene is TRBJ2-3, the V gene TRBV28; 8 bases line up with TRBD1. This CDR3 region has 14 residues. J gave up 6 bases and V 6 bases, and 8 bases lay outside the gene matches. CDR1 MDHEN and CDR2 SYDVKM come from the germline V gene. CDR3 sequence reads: CASRTGAGIDTQYF. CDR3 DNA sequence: TGTGCCAGCAGGACAGGGGCGGGGATTGATACGCAGTATTTT.

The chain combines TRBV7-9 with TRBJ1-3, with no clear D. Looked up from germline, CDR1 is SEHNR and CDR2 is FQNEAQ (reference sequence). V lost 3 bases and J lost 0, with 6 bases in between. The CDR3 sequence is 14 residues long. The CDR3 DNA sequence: TGTGCCAGCAGCTTCCTGGACTCTGGAAACACCATATATTTT. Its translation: CASSFLDSGNTIYF.

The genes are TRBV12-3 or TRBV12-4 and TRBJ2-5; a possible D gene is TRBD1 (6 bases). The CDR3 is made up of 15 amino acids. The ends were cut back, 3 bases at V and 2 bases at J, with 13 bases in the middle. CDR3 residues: CASSLGAGTQETQYF. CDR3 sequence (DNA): TGTGCCAGCAGTTTGGGGGCCGGGACACAAGAGACCCAGTACTTC.

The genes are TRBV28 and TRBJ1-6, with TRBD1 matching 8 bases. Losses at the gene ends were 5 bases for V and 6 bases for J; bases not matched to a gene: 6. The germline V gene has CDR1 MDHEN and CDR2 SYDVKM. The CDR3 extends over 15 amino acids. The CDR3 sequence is CASSGNTGGNSPLHF. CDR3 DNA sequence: TGTGCCAGCAGTGGCAACACAGGGGGTAATTCACCCCTCCACTTT.

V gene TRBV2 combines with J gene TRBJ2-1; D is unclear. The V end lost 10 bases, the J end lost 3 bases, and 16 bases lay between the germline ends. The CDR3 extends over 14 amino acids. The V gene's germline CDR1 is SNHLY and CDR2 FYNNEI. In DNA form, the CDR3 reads TGTGCCAAGAAAGGATTAGAAATCTACAATGAGCAGTTCTTC. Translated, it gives CAKKGLEIYNEQFF.